This T cell receptor beta chain was captured in a study of CD8 T cells in ankylosing spondylitis. Notes on the study in general: Reports say disease-linked clones showed up significantly more in matched ankylosing spondylitis synovial fluid. Relatively scarce in peripheral blood, disease-linked clones were CD8+. Previous work reported some of these motif variants in the synovial fluid and blood of reactive arthritis.

This clonotype was recorded at least ten times. Antigen unknown. With molecular barcodes, quantitative 5'-RACE was used to make the TCR beta libraries. MiXCR, run by TCRdb on the 5' RACE reads, gives a single entry per CDR3 protein. The table lists approximately 200,000 distinct CDR3 sequences, around 13% of them singletons. This CDR3 has 15 residues. From germline, CDR1 is LNHDA and CDR2 SQIVND (reference sequence). V lost 6 bases and J lost 0, with 11 bases in between. This sequence was found in a female donor with ankylosing spondylitis or in good health (not recorded which). The V gene is TRBV19, the J gene TRBJ2-2; D is unresolved. Sequenced sample: blood, either unsorted or a sorted T cell fraction (not recorded which). CDR3 nucleotide sequence: TGTGCCAGTAGAATAACTGGGACGAACACCGGGGAGCTGTTTTTT. Protein: CASRITGTNTGELFF.